This is a list of T cell receptor beta chains from one sample in a study of neurological immune-mediated disorders. In TCRdb, the 5' RACE reads were re-called with MiXCR into one record per CDR3 protein. The table lists more than 13,000 distinct CDR3 sequences, approximately 7.7% of them singletons, with less than 25% in the top ten. The specimen was CD8+ T cells from blood. These receptors were taken from a woman aged 40-49 years in good health. CDR3s include the opening cysteine and the closing phenylalanine or tryptophan. Fields, in order: clone size, V gene, J gene, D gene, CDR3 DNA, CDR3 protein. The D gene is left open where the match is weak. Clone size is stated in some rows and not others, as once, few, many or a class when expanded.

many	TRBV4-1	TRBJ1-1	-	TGCGCCAGCAGCCAGCGACCCACTGAAGCTTTCTTT	CASSQRPTEAFF
-	TRBV6-4	TRBJ1-2	-	TGTGCCAGCAGTGAGGGAGCTAACTATGGCTACACCTTC	CASSEGANYGYTF
medium-sized	TRBV12-3/TRBV12-4	TRBJ1-2	-	TGTGCCAGCAGCCCTCAGGAAAAAGGGGACTATGGCTACACCTTC	CASSPQEKGDYGYTF
many	TRBV20-1	TRBJ2-3	-	TGCAGCGCCTGGGAGGGGGGAGGTTCAGATACGCAGTATTTT	CSAWEGGGSDTQYF
many	TRBV10-3	TRBJ2-3	TRBD2	TGTGCCATCAGTGGGTCCGGGACTAGCGTGCCAGATACGCAGTATTTT	CAISGSGTSVPDTQYF
many	TRBV12-3/TRBV12-4	TRBJ2-4	-	TGTGCCAGCAGCGACGGGGCCAAAAACATTCAGTACTTC	CASSDGAKNIQYF
many	TRBV20-1	TRBJ2-7	-	TGCAGTGCTAGAGATTGGCACAGGAGCTCCTACGAGCAGTACTTC	CSARDWHRSSYEQYF
many	TRBV27	TRBJ2-1	TRBD2	TGTGCCAGCAGTGTGGGACTAGCGGTTAAGAATGAGCAGTTCTTC	CASSVGLAVKNEQFF
-	TRBV4-1	TRBJ1-1	-	TGCGCCAGCAGCCAGGGGGCGAGCACTGAAGCTTTCTTT	CASSQGASTEAFF
-	TRBV20-1	TRBJ2-1	TRBD2	TGCAGTGCTAGAGGTGGACTAGCGGGTTTCTATGAGCAGTTCTTC	CSARGGLAGFYEQFF
medium-sized	TRBV20-1	TRBJ2-1	TRBD2	TGCAGTGCTCGGATTCGGGAGGGCCTGTCCAATGAGCAGTTCTTC	CSARIREGLSNEQFF
many	TRBV20-1	TRBJ2-1	-	TGCAGTGCACGGGCGCGGGGTCCCTTTACCCGCGCACTCCATGAGCAGTTCTTC	CSARARGPFTRALHEQFF
many	TRBV30	TRBJ2-7	-	TGTGCCTGGAGTTGGGCAGATTCCTACGAGCAGTACTTC	CAWSWADSYEQYF
many	TRBV27	TRBJ2-1	-	TGTGCCAGCAGTTTATCCTCGGCGGGCAATGAGCAGTTCTTC	CASSLSSAGNEQFF
many	TRBV6-5	TRBJ2-7	-	TGTGCCAGCAGTTCCCGCCCCACAGGTGCCCACGAGCAGTACTTC	CASSSRPTGAHEQYF
many	TRBV6-2/TRBV6-3	TRBJ2-4	-	TGTGCCAGCAGGACATCCGGGGACATTCAGTACTTC	CASRTSGDIQYF
many	TRBV7-9	TRBJ1-1	-	TGTGCCAGCTCAGAGGGTAACACTGAAGCTTTCTTT	CASSEGNTEAFF
many	TRBV4-1	TRBJ2-1	-	TGCGCCAGCAGCCAAGAGGCGGGCGTCTCCTACAATGAGCAGTTCTTC	CASSQEAGVSYNEQFF
many	TRBV20-1	TRBJ2-2	-	TGCAGTGCTAGCGCGGGGAACACCGGGGAGCTGTTTTTT	CSASAGNTGELFF
many	TRBV7-6	TRBJ1-5	-	TGTGCCAGCAGCTTAGGGGGACCCAATCAGCCCCAGCATTTT	CASSLGGPNQPQHF
many	TRBV6-2/TRBV6-3	TRBJ2-2	TRBD2	TGTGCCAGCAGTTACGATCCAGCGGGAGGGTCCAACACCGGGGAGCTGTTTTTT	CASSYDPAGGSNTGELFF
many	TRBV20-1	TRBJ1-2	-	TGCAGTGCTAGGATGATATCCACACAAGGCTACACCTTC	CSARMISTQGYTF
many	TRBV29-1	TRBJ2-7	TRBD1	TGCAGCGTTGGGACAGGGATCTCCTACGAGCAGTACTTC	CSVGTGISYEQYF
-	TRBV6-6	TRBJ2-7	-	TGTGCCAGCAGTTCTGCTTCCTACGAGCAGTACTTC	CASSSASYEQYF
many	TRBV2	TRBJ2-7	-	TGTGCCAGCACCCTGGATGGATACGAGCAGTACTTC	CASTLDGYEQYF
many	TRBV20-1	TRBJ2-3	-	TGCAGTGCTAGAGAGGGGGTCCCATCATACCCAGATACGCAGTATTTT	CSAREGVPSYPDTQYF
many	TRBV9	TRBJ2-5	TRBD2	TGTGCCAGCAGGGAGGGAAGCGGGAGAGGCGAGACCCAGTACTTC	CASREGSGRGETQYF
many	TRBV28	TRBJ2-2	-	TGTGCCAGCAGTTTATTTCCAGCCCCGAACACCGGGGAGCTGTTTTTT	CASSLFPAPNTGELFF
many	TRBV20-1	TRBJ2-7	-	TGCAGTGCTAGAGATAAAGGTGGGACGGCAACCTACGAGCAGTACTTC	CSARDKGGTATYEQYF
many	TRBV27	TRBJ1-2	-	TGTGCCAGCAGTTTATCTTACGGGTTTGGAATTAACTATGGCTACACCTTC	CASSLSYGFGINYGYTF
many	TRBV7-2	TRBJ2-3	TRBD2	TGTGCCAGCAGCTATAGTCGGACTAGCGGGGGGGGCACAGATACGCAGTATTTT	CASSYSRTSGGGTDTQYF
many	TRBV15	TRBJ1-2	-	TGTGCCACCAGCAGGGGCCCGACAGGCCGCGGTGGCTACACCTTC	CATSRGPTGRGGYTF
many	TRBV5-1	TRBJ2-7	-	TGCGCCAGCAGCTTTTGGCCAGAGAGCTCCTACGAGCAGTACTTC	CASSFWPESSYEQYF
many	TRBV7-9	TRBJ2-7	TRBD1	TGTGCCAGCAGCTCAAATCGACAGGGAATCCACGAGCAGTACTTC	CASSSNRQGIHEQYF
many	TRBV4-1	TRBJ2-7	TRBD2	TGCGCCAGCAGCCAAGATACTAGCGGGAGTTACGAGCAGTACTTC	CASSQDTSGSYEQYF
many	TRBV15	TRBJ2-2	TRBD1	TGTGCCACCAGCAGAGTAAGACAGGGCGGGGAGCTGTTTTTT	CATSRVRQGGELFF
many	TRBV30	TRBJ2-7	-	TGTGCCTGGAGTGTTGGTAGGGCCCGGAACGAGCAGTACTTC	CAWSVGRARNEQYF
many	TRBV5-5	TRBJ2-7	-	TGTGCCAGCAGCTTGGGCCCCAGAGGGTTAATTTCCTACGAGCAGTACTTC	CASSLGPRGLISYEQYF
many	TRBV6-5	TRBJ2-3	TRBD2	TGTGCCAGCAGTTACCAATCTAGCGGGAGGTACACAGATACGCAGTATTTT	CASSYQSSGRYTDTQYF
once	TRBV5-1	TRBJ1-1	-	TGCGCCAGCAGCAGTGACACGGCGGGGGGGACTGAAGCTTTCTTT	CASSSDTAGGTEAFF
many	TRBV19	TRBJ2-3	TRBD1	TGTGCCAGTAGTACCGACAGGGTGAGGGCAGATACGCAGTATTTT	CASSTDRVRADTQYF
many	TRBV5-1	TRBJ1-1	-	TGCGCCAGCAGCTTGGCCGGAGGGCCGAACACTGAAGCTTTCTTT	CASSLAGGPNTEAFF
many	TRBV4-2	TRBJ2-7	-	TGTGCCAGCAGCCAAGATCAGGGATCCTTCTACGAGCAGTACTTC	CASSQDQGSFYEQYF
many	TRBV2	TRBJ2-7	-	TGTGCCAGCAGTGAAGCACCCCGCTCTCTTGGCGTCACCCTCTACGAGCAGTACTTC	CASSEAPRSLGVTLYEQYF
many	TRBV27	TRBJ1-4	-	TGTGCCAGCAGTTTCCACTCAACTAATGAAAAACTGTTTTTT	CASSFHSTNEKLFF
many	TRBV11-2	TRBJ1-1	-	TGTGCCAGCAGCCCCGCGGGGAACACTGAAGCTTTCTTT	CASSPAGNTEAFF